This TCR beta chain originates from a study of OX40 agonist ivuxolimab in advanced cancers. Turning to the overall study: Ivuxolimab was an agonistic, fully human IgG2 monoclonal antibody directed against OX40 (CD134), a costimulatory receptor. Peripheral TCRbeta sequencing was intended to test whether TCR sequence diversity was altered and clonal T-cell expansion was caused by ivuxolimab. The paper covers the monotherapy dose-escalation part of the phase I ivuxolimab trial, which included N ≈ 57 patients. Partial responses occurred in three dose-escalation patients: two with cutaneous melanoma and one with hepatocellular carcinoma. Of the 50 to 55 dose-escalation patients, hepatocellular carcinoma was present in roughly 19, melanoma in roughly 15, renal cell carcinoma in 9 and head and neck cancer in 9. Intravenous ivuxolimab was administered to patients every 2 weeks at six dose levels: 0.01, 0.1, 0.3, 1.5, 3 and 10 mg/kg. Patients were allowed to have had prior anti-PD-1, anti-PD-L1 or anti-CTLA-4 therapy, and 40% to 45% of the dose-escalation patients had been treated with checkpoint inhibitors. The dose-escalation cohort was roughly 80% male with a mean age of about 65 years, ranging from roughly 23 to 90. What the authors observed across the whole study: Low levels of normalized T-cell clonal expansion were also shown by some nonresponding patients. Partial responders in the 0.1-3.0 mg/kg groups had among the lowest normalized peripheral clonal expansion, especially among CD8+ T cells. After ivuxolimab, expanded clones were on average more numerous among CD8+ T cells than among CD4+ T cells. Antigen specificity was not determined for the clonally expanded peripheral T cells. At doses of 0.1 to 3.0 mg/kg, clonal expansion of both CD4+ and CD8+ T cells in blood was seen between baseline and week 6.

The trial excluded patients who had a history of autoimmune disease or were on systemic immunosuppression. Peripheral blood for TCR sequencing was collected from all dose cohorts at baseline, on cycle 4 day 1, and on cycle 7 day 1. Samples were obtained from an open-label, multicenter, first-in-human phase I dose-escalation trial of ivuxolimab. Adults with locally advanced or metastatic head and neck squamous cell, hepatocellular, melanoma or renal cell carcinoma were enrolled in the trial. Before TCR sequencing, CD4+ T cells and CD8+ T cells were sorted from peripheral blood as separate populations. As for this clone: Its target antigen remains unknown. The input lacks base qualities; no much larger clone sits a single base away.

The CDR3 contains 15 residues, cysteine and phenylalanine counted. The read is trimmed to its CDR3 DNA, 45 bases read in frame from base 1. Trimming at the junction amounts to 6 bases on V and 4 bases on J, and the germline ends lie 16 bases apart. The CDR1 and CDR2 encoded by the germline V gene are MDHEN and SYDVKM. Genomic DNA was extracted from sorted cells for sequencing of the TCRbeta CDR3 region. TCRbeta CDR3 regions were sequenced using the immunoSEQ Assay. This is the immuneACCESS table as TCRdb keeps it, with only in-frame sequences that have V and J called. A part of the clones is gone; compared with another copy, unresolved V genes explain less than half, and the rest is unexplained. In this sample the table shows more than 80,000 clones, more than 80% of which occur a single time. The ten largest account for under 2% of the sample.

This sequence originates from an adult with an advanced solid tumor such as melanoma, head and neck, liver or kidney cancer. The chain is encoded by TRBV28 joined to TRBJ1-3; a weak D assignment points to TRBD1 (5 bases agree). Sequencing used CD4+ or CD8+ T cells sorted from blood, obtained in a trial of the OX40 agonist ivuxolimab. The DNA sequence is as follows: TGTGCCAGCAGCCTGGGACGGCGCTTCGGAAACACCATATATTTT. Its amino acids are CASSLGRRFGNTIYF.